This T cell receptor beta chain stems from a study of radiation and T cells in renal cell carcinoma. As for this clone: Its target is unknown.

Specified time point: blood 2 weeks post-SBRT. Treatment given: 15 Gy SBRT to primary tumor, nephrectomy 4 weeks later. This renal cell carcinoma was of the clear cell type. Clones were read by immunoSEQ multiplex PCR, and TCRdb kept only the in-frame ones, dropping some. This table has about 26,000 clones, over 75% appearing once. Study results and limitations: Pretreatment tumor biopsies were lacking, so baseline clonotypes are unknown. In blood, top tumor clones expanded by 2 weeks, shrinking by 4.

CDR1 and CDR2 from the germline V gene are SGDLS and YYNGEE. This CDR3 comprises 15 residues. Trimming removed 3 bases from V and 5 bases from J; junction bases left unmatched: 8. The specimen was blood, collected from a patient whose treatment included radiotherapy and nephrectomy. The clonotype was recovered from a man in his 60s with renal cell carcinoma. The chain carries TRBV9 and TRBJ2-7, with 10 bases aligning to TRBD1. The CDR3 DNA follows: TGTGCCAGCAGCGAAGGAGGGACAGGGGAGGACGAGCAGTACTTC. It yields the protein CASSEGGTGEDEQYF.